This paragraph covers one TCR beta chain sequence. Antigen: not known. While unrecorded immune exposures were likely, the donors were nominally healthy when sampled. This entry belongs to a study of cytomegalovirus exposure and HLA in healthy donors. General study points: Per a prior analysis, the majority of TCR beta V segments were productive roughly 87% or roughly 30% of the time. Later findings reportedly placed an Asian-associated ancestry cluster below the approximately 670-donor mean for N-insertions.

With 60 Vbeta and 13 Jbeta primers, the PCR was carried out. In the authors' workflow: Approximately 9.9 million of some 80 million unique TCR beta chains were shared, per a later count. Generated by immunoSEQ multiplex PCR, the TCRdb table keeps only in-frame clones and is missing some. The DNA gave D and trimming, while V, J and clone size come from that table. The data show 98,000 or so clones, with 65% to 80% seen just once and approximately 15% held by the top ten. The CDR3 runs 13 residues. V trimming: 4 bases; J trimming: 3 bases; junction bases outside the gene matches: 3. Germline V CDR1 and CDR2: SGHDT, YYEEEE.

The chain couples TRBV5-6 to TRBJ2-5, with 7 bases aligning to TRBD1. Sequenced material: PBMCs. The TCR comes from a man aged 55 to 70 in good health and CMV-seropositive. As DNA, the CDR3 is TGTGCCAGCAGCCCGCAGGGGGAAGAGACCCAGTACTTC. Translated: CASSPQGEETQYF.